The clone carrying this TCR beta chain came up once. Antigen unknown. This record belongs to a study of blood T cells in healthy people across ages. Study observations and caveats: The study lacked donor CMV status, which possibly confounded expanded clonotype changes. In these data, TCR beta diversity tracked strongly with naive T cell percentage.

A second roughly 6 to 11 cycle PCR used barcoded and J-beta primers. MiXCR, applied by TCRdb to the 5' RACE reads, yields one record per CDR3 protein. This table has under 1,000,000 distinct CDR3 sequences, more than 35% appearing once. Looked up from germline, CDR1 is MNHEY and CDR2 is SVGAGI. This CDR3 comprises 15 residues. V was cut by 5 bases and J by 4 bases, with 17 bases left in between. Ranging in age from roughly 6 to 100, the donors were healthy Caucasian individuals from Russia. Each of the donors had 8 to 10 milliliters of peripheral blood drawn into EDTA-treated Vacutainer tubes. The clonotype originates from a man at least 80 years old in good health. The specimen sequenced was blood. The J gene is TRBJ1-1, the V gene TRBV6-5; no reliable D call. CDR3: CASSPGYRAATEAFF. Here the CDR3 DNA reads TGTGCCAGCAGTCCTGGATACCGGGCAGCCACTGAAGCTTTCTTT.